Listed below are T cell receptor beta chains from one sample, sequenced in a study of OX40 agonist ivuxolimab in advanced cancers. Libraries were prepared by immunoSEQ multiplex PCR; TCRdb keeps only in-frame clonotypes and omits some of them. The table shows some 53,000 clones, with 94% occurring only once. The sequencing used CD4+ or CD8+ T cells sorted from blood, collected in a trial of the OX40 agonist ivuxolimab. Source of these receptors: an adult with an advanced solid tumor such as melanoma, head and neck, liver or kidney cancer. Both conserved end residues are part of each CDR3. Each record gives: CDR3 length, D gene, clone size, V gene, J gene, CDR3 DNA, CDR3 protein. A D gene is named only where the DNA matches it firmly. Rows give clone size only sometimes, using once, few, many, or a class for an expanded clone.

13	.	.	TRBV27	TRBJ2-7	TGTGCCAGCAGTCTTGGACTAACCCGGGAGCAGTACTTC	CASSLGLTREQYF
13	TRBD2	.	TRBV29-1	TRBJ2-3	TGCAGCGTTGGGGCGGGAGTTGGGGATACGCAGTATTTT	CSVGAGVGDTQYF
14	.	.	TRBV4-2	TRBJ2-7	TGTGCCAGCAGCCCTTCGGGCGGCTCCTACGAGCAGTACTTC	CASSPSGGSYEQYF
14	.	.	TRBV2	TRBJ2-3	TGTGCCAGCAGTGGCGCTAGCTCAGCAGATACGCAGTATTTT	CASSGASSADTQYF
14	.	.	TRBV6-1	TRBJ2-7	TGTGCCAGCACCACCCCGGGGCACCCCTACGAGCAGTACTTC	CASTTPGHPYEQYF
15	.	.	TRBV7-9	TRBJ2-5	TGTGCCACCCACCCGGTTAGCGGAAGTCAAGAGACCCAGTACTTC	CATHPVSGSQETQYF
16	.	.	TRBV19	TRBJ2-3	TGTGCCAGTAGCCCTGTCGTAACCCCCTACACAGATACGCAGTATTTT	CASSPVVTPYTDTQYF
15	.	.	TRBV5-5	TRBJ2-1	TGTGCCAGCAGCGCGGGCCGTCTGGCATACAATGAGCAGTTCTTC	CASSAGRLAYNEQFF
14	.	.	TRBV28	TRBJ2-5	TGTGCCAGCAGTTTTTCGGAGGGTCAAGAGACCCAGTACTTC	CASSFSEGQETQYF
14	TRBD2	.	TRBV19	TRBJ2-7	TGTGCCAGTAATCCTAGCGGAGATTCCTACGAGCAGTACTTC	CASNPSGDSYEQYF
15	.	.	TRBV28	TRBJ2-7	TGTGCCAGCAGTTTAAGAGGGGCCCTGGCCTACGAGCAGTACTTC	CASSLRGALAYEQYF
13	.	.	TRBV25-1	TRBJ1-1	TGTGCCAGCAGTGCCCCTAGTGGGACTGAAGCTTTCTTT	CASSAPSGTEAFF
13	.	.	TRBV6-5	TRBJ2-1	TGTGCCAGCAGTCTAGGGTTGGGCAATGAGCAGTTCTTC	CASSLGLGNEQFF
15	.	.	TRBV9	TRBJ1-1	TGTGCCAGCAGCGTAGGGGGGAATCCGAACACTGAAGCTTTCTTT	CASSVGGNPNTEAFF
15	TRBD1	.	TRBV11-3	TRBJ2-2	TGTGCCAGCAGCGCCAACAGGGGGTACACCGGGGAGCTGTTTTTT	CASSANRGYTGELFF
13	.	.	TRBV5-8	TRBJ2-1	TGTGCCAGCAGCTCGGAAGATTTAGATGAGCAGTTCTTC	CASSSEDLDEQFF
11	.	few	TRBV19	TRBJ2-1	TGTGCCAGTAGTATAGGACTAAAGTGGTTCTTC	CASSIGLKWFF
15	TRBD2	.	TRBV4-1	TRBJ2-1	TGCGCCAGCAGCCAAACTAGCGGGAGGGCCACCGAGCAGTTCTTC	CASSQTSGRATEQFF
14	.	.	TRBV28	TRBJ2-7	TGTGCCAGCAGCCCGGGAGTGGGCAACTACGAGCAGTACTTC	CASSPGVGNYEQYF
16	TRBD2	.	TRBV11-3	TRBJ2-3	TGTGCCAGCAGCTTGGGACTAGCGGGAGTAGGAGATACGCAGTATTTT	CASSLGLAGVGDTQYF
14	.	.	TRBV7-6	TRBJ2-5	TGTGCCAGCAGCTTAAGGGCGATGCTAGAGACCCAGTACTTC	CASSLRAMLETQYF
16	TRBD2	once	TRBV11-2	TRBJ2-3	TGTGCCAGCAGCTCCCCAGGGGGCCTAGCGGGAGCTACGCAGTATTTT	CASSSPGGLAGATQYF
14	.	.	TRBV7-9	TRBJ2-3	TGTGCCAGCAGCCCCCGGACTACCACAGATACGCAGTATTTT	CASSPRTTTDTQYF
15	.	.	TRBV7-3	TRBJ2-5	TGTGCCAGCAGCTTAACGAAGATATCCCAAGAGACCCAGTACTTC	CASSLTKISQETQYF
15	.	once	TRBV27	TRBJ2-3	TGTGCCAGCACGGTCCTAGGGTCCGGCACAGATACGCAGTATTTT	CASTVLGSGTDTQYF
18	TRBD1	once	TRBV19	TRBJ2-7	TGTGCCAGTAGTATTGTGGGACAGGGGGCTACCCCCCCCTACGAGCAGTACTTC	CASSIVGQGATPPYEQYF
15	TRBD1	.	TRBV28	TRBJ1-2	TGTGCCAGCAGTCGCGAATCAGGGGGCGGGAGGGGCTACACCTTC	CASSRESGGGRGYTF
14	.	.	TRBV19	TRBJ2-7	TGTGCCAGTAGTATACCGGGGGCCTCCTACGAGCAGTACTTC	CASSIPGASYEQYF
14	TRBD2	.	TRBV11-2	TRBJ2-7	TGTGCCAGCAGACCAACGGGACTAGCGGGAGTTGGGTACTTC	CASRPTGLAGVGYF
17	TRBD2	.	TRBV4-1	TRBJ2-2	TGCGCCAGCAGCCAAGGAAGGCTAGCGGCGAACACCGGGGAGCTGTTTTTT	CASSQGRLAANTGELFF
13	TRBD1	.	TRBV27	TRBJ2-1	TGTGCCAGCAGTCTAGACAGGGGCAATGAGCAGTTCTTC	CASSLDRGNEQFF
15	.	.	TRBV6-6	TRBJ2-2	TGTGCCAGCAGTTCCACCGGAGTGCTCACCGGGGAGCTGTTTTTT	CASSSTGVLTGELFF